This T cell receptor (beta chain) was profiled in a study of blood T cell repertoires in COVID-19. This CDR3 spans 15 amino acids. Germline V gene data show CDR1 as DFQATT and CDR2 as SNEGSKA (reference sequence). V lost 3 bases to trimming and J lost 4 bases, with 18 bases between them. Libraries were prepared by immunoSEQ multiplex PCR; TCRdb keeps only in-frame clonotypes and omits some of them. The sample records about 300,000 clones, 85% to 90% being singletons. The sequenced sample consisted of PBMCs or T cells enriched from blood (not recorded which). The receptor was isolated from a woman in her forties or fifties who had been exposed to COVID-19. The chain recombines TRBV20-1 with TRBJ1-2; D call uncertain. The CDR3 loop is CSASSSPVRLYGYTF. CDR3 nucleotides: TGCAGTGCTAGTAGTTCGCCGGTGCGGCTCTATGGCTACACCTTC.